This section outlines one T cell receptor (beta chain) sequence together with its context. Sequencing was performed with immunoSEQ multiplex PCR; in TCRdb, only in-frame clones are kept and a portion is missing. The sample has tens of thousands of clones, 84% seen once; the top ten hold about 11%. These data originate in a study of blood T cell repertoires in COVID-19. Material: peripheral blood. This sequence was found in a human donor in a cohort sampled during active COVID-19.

The CDR3 protein is CAISVVRGTDTQYF. The DNA of the CDR3 is TGTGCCATCAGTGTGGTCAGGGGGACAGATACGCAGTATTTT. V usage is TRBV10-3 and J usage is TRBJ2-3; TRBD1 aligns across 7 bases. This CDR3 region has 14 residues. J lost 3 bases, V lost 4 bases, and 4 bases had no gene match. The germline gives CDR1 ENHRY, CDR2 SYGVKD.